This T cell receptor (beta chain) came from a study of glioma-infiltrating T cells. This clonotype was picked up many times. No antigen is known for it. CDR1 MDHEN and CDR2 SYDVKM come from the germline V gene. There are 17 residues in the CDR3. V was clipped by 5 bases and J by 3 bases; unmatched bases: 7. Using RNA template, CDR3s of TCR alpha and beta were amplified with iRepertoire arm-PCR. Tissue mRNA or PBMC total RNA, 100-400 ng, went into one-step reverse transcription and amplification. TCRdb processed the multiplex PCR reads anew with MiXCR; each CDR3 protein has one entry. The table records 150,000 to 200,000 distinct CDR3 sequences, over 30% of them present only once. Study results and limitations: Tissue-blood divergence was below expectation in non-neoplastic patients, above in gliomas. Only very few CDR3 sequences appeared in both tissue and blood.

This TCR came from a human donor with low-grade glioma or glioblastoma, undergoing nonglioma brain surgery, or in good health (not recorded which). The sequencing sample was made of glioma tissue, nonneoplastic brain tissue, or PBMCs (not recorded which). V gene TRBV28 combines with J gene TRBJ2-1; TRBD2 agrees at 13 bases. The CDR3 sequence: CASSRSGLAGFYNEQFF. CDR3 sequence (DNA): TGTGCCAGCAGTCGCTCGGGACTAGCGGGATTCTACAATGAGCAGTTCTTC.